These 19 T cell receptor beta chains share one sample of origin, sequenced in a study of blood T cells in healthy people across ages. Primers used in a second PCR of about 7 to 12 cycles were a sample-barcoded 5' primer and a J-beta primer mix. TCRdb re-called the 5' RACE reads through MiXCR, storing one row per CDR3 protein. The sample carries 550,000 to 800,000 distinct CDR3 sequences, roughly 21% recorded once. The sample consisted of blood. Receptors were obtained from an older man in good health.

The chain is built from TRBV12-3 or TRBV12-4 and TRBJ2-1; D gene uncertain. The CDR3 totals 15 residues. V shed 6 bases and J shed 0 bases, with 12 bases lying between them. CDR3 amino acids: CASSPLERSYNEQFF. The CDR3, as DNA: TGTGCCAGCAGCCCACTCGAACGCTCCTACAATGAGCAGTTCTTC.

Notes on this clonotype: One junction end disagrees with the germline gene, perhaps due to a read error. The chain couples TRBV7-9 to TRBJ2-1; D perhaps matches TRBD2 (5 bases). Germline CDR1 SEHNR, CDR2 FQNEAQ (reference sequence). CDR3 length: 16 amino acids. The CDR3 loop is CASSLGPHGDYNEQLF. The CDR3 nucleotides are TGTGCCAGCAGCTTAGGACCCCACGGGGATTACAATGAGCAGCTCTTC.

The CDR3 region has the DNA TGTGCCAGCACCTGGGGGATACAGGGCCATGAGCAGTTCTTC. Encoded protein: CASTWGIQGHEQFF. The chain combines TRBV6-6 with TRBJ2-1; D might be TRBD1 (6 bases). CDR1 is MNHNY and CDR2 is SVGAGI in the germline V gene (reference sequence). The CDR3 consists of 14 residues. Trimming shortened V by 7 bases and J by 8 bases, and 18 bases separated the two germline ends.

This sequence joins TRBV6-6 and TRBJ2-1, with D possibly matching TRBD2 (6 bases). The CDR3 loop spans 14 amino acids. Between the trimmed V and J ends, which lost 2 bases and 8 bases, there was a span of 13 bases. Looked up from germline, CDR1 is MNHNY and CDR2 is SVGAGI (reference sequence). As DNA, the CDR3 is TGTGCCAGCAGTTACCAAGGGACTCGCGATGAGCAGTTCTTC. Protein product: CASSYQGTRDEQFF.

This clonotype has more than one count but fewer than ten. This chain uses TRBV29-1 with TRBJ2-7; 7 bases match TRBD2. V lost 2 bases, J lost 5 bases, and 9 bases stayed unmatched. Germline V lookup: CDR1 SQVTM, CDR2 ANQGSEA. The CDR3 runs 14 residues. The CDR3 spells CSVEIWGGNNEQYF. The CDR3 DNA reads TGCAGCGTTGAAATTTGGGGGGGGAATAACGAGCAGTACTTC.

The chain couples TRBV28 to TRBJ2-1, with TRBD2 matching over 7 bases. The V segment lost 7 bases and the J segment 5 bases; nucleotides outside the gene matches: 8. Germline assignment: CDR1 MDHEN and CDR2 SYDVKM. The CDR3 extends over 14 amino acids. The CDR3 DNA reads TGTGCCAGCAAGGTGGGAGGGGACCACAATGAGCAGTTCTTC. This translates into CASKVGGDHNEQFF.

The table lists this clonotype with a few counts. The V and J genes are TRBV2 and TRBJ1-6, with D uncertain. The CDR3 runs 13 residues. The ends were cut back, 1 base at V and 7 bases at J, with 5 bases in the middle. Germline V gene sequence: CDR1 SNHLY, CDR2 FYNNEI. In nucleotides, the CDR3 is TGTGCCAGCAGTGAAGGGAGAAATTCACCCCTCCACTTT. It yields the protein CASSEGRNSPLHF.

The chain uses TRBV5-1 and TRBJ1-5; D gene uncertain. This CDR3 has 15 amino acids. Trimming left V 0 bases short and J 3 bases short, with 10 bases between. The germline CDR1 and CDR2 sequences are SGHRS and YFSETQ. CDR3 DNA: TGCGCCAGCAGCTTGGGCCAGACCGACAATCAGCCCCAGCATTTT. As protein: CASSLGQTDNQPQHF.

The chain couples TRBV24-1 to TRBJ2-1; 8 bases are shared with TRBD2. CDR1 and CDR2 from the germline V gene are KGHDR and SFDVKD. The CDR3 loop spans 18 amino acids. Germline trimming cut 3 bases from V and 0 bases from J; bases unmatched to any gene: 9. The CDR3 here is CATSDTGRSGSSYNEQFF. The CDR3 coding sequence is TGTGCCACCAGTGATACCGGGCGGAGCGGGAGCTCCTACAATGAGCAGTTCTTC.

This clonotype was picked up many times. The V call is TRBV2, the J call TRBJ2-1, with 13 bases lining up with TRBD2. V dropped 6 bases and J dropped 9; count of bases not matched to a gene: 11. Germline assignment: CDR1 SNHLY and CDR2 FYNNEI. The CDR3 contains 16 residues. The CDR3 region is CASSQTGLAGTSEQFF. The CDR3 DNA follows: TGTGCCAGCAGCCAGACGGGACTAGCGGGAACGTCTGAGCAGTTCTTC.

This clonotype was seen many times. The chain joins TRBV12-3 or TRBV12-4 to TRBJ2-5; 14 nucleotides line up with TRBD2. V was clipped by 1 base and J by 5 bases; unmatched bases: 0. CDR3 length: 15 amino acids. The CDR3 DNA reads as TGTGCCAGCAGTTTAGGACTAGCGGGAGGGGAGACCCAGTACTTC. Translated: CASSLGLAGGETQYF.

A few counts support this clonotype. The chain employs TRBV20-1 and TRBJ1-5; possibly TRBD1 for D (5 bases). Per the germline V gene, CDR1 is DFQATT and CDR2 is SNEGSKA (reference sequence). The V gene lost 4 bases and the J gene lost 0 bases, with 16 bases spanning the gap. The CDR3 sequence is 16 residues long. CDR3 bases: TGCAGTGCTAACATCGGCGGGGGTAGTAGCAATCAGCCCCAGCATTTT. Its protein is CSANIGGGSSNQPQHF.

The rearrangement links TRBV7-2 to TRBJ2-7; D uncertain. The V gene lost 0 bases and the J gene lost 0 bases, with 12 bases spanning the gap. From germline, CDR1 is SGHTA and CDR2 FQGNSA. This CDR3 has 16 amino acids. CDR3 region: CASSLALGVSSYEQYF. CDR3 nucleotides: TGTGCCAGCAGCTTAGCTCTTGGGGTTAGCTCCTACGAGCAGTACTTC.

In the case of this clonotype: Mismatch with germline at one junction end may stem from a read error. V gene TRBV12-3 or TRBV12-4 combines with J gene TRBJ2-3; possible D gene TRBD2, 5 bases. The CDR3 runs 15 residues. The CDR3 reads CASSLRSPSTDAQYF. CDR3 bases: TGTGCCAGCAGTTTAAGGTCACCTAGCACAGATGCGCAGTATTTT.

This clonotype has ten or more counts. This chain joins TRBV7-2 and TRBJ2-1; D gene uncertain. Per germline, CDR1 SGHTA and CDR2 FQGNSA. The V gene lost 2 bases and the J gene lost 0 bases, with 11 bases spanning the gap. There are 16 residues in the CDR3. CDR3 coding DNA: TGTGCCAGCAGCTTAATTTCCCAAAGCTCCTACAATGAGCAGTTCTTC. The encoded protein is CASSLISQSSYNEQFF.

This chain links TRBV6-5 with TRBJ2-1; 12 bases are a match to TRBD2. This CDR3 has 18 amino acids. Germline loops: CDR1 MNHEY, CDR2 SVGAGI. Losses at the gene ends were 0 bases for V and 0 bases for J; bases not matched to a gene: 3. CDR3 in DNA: TGTGCCAGCAGTTACTCTACTAGCGGGGGGAGCTCCTACAATGAGCAGTTCTTC. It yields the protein CASSYSTSGGSSYNEQFF.

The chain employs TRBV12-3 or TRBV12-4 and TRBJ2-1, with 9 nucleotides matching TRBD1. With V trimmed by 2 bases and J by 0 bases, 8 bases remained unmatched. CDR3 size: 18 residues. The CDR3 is CASSLRRDRASSYNEQFF. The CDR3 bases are TGTGCCAGCAGTTTACGGAGGGACAGGGCAAGCTCCTACAATGAGCAGTTCTTC.

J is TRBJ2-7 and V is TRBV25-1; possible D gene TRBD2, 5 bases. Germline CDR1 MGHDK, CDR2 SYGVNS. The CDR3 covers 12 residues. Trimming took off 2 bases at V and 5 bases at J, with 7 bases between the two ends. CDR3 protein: CASSEGLNEQYF. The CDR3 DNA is TGTGCCAGCAGTGAAGGACTTAACGAGCAGTACTTC.

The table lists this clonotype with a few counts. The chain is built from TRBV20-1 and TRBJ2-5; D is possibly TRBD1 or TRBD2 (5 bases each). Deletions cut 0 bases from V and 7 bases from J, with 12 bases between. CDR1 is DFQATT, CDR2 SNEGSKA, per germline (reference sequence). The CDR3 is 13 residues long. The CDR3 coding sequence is TGCAGTGCTAGAGATTTTAGGGACGGGACCCAGTACTTC. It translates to CSARDFRDGTQYF.